The 17 T cell receptor beta chains below all came from one sample that was sequenced in a study of OX40 agonist ivuxolimab in advanced cancers. Method: immunoSEQ multiplex PCR; TCRdb's copy keeps in-frame clones and lacks some. The sample includes over 90,000 clones, just over 85% of them seen just once. This specimen consisted of CD4+ or CD8+ T cells sorted from blood, obtained in a trial of the OX40 agonist ivuxolimab. The receptor source for this set is an adult with an advanced solid tumor such as melanoma, head and neck, liver or kidney cancer.

The chain joins TRBV28 to TRBJ2-4, with a weak D call TRBD1 (6 bases). Germline CDR1 is MDHEN and CDR2 is SYDVKM. The CDR3 has 13 amino acids. V was pared by 5 bases and J by 5 bases, with 10 bases between. CDR3 sequence reads: CASSGTPQNIQYF. In DNA, the CDR3 is TGTGCCAGCAGTGGGACACCACAAAACATTCAGTACTTC.

The rearrangement uses TRBV13 and TRBJ2-4; TRBD1 matches at 9 bases. This CDR3 is built from 13 residues. V was clipped by 5 bases and J by 7 bases; unmatched bases: 3. CDR1 and CDR2 from the germline V gene are PRHDT and FYEKMQ (reference sequence). CDR3 sequence (DNA): TGTGCCAGCAGCAGGACAGGGGTGAACATTCAGTACTTC. Translation: CASSRTGVNIQYF.

V and J are TRBV10-3 and TRBJ2-3; no clear D gene. CDR1 is ENHRY and CDR2 is SYGVKD in the germline V gene. Trimming left V 8 bases short and J 5 bases short, with 5 bases between. The CDR3 covers 10 residues. The CDR3 sequence: CAILGDTQYF. The CDR3 DNA is TGTGCCATCCTGGGAGATACGCAGTATTTT.

This clone is a singleton in its sample. V and J are TRBV5-6 and TRBJ2-1; 13 bases agree with TRBD2. V lost 4 bases and J lost 1; bases outside the gene matches: 8. CDR1 is SGHDT, CDR2 YYEEEE, per germline. This CDR3 region has 18 residues. Written as DNA, the CDR3 is TGTGCCAGCAGCCCGGGACTAGCGGGAAGTAAGTCCTACAATGAGCAGTTCTTC. Amino acids: CASSPGLAGSKSYNEQFF.

The chain uses TRBV5-4 and TRBJ2-2; D is unresolved. The V gene lost 3 bases and the J gene lost 1 base, with 7 bases spanning the gap. CDR1 SGHNT and CDR2 YYREEE come from the germline V gene (reference sequence). There are 14 residues in the CDR3. The CDR3 DNA sequence: TGTGCCAGCAGCTCCCTAAGGAACACCGGGGAGCTGTTTTTT. This translates into CASSSLRNTGELFF.

This chain connects TRBV7-8 to TRBJ2-5, with 8 nucleotides matching TRBD2. J gave up 2 bases and V 3 bases, and 5 bases lay outside the gene matches. The CDR3 runs to 15 residues. CDR1 is SGHVS and CDR2 is FQNEAQ in the germline V gene. DNA for the CDR3: TGTGCCAGCAGCTTGGCCGGGAGGGGGCAAGAGACCCAGTACTTC. Translated, it gives CASSLAGRGQETQYF.

This chain uses TRBV27 with TRBJ2-5; 7 nucleotides align to TRBD2. The J call may be faulty, since TRBJ2-7 better matches the DNA end. The germline CDR1 and CDR2 sequences are MNHEY and SMNVEV (reference sequence). This CDR3 has 15 residues. The CDR3 spells CASSAPRGSSYEQYF. In nucleotides, the CDR3 is TGTGCCAGCAGCGCCCCTCGCGGGAGTTCCTACGAGCAGTACTTC.

Of note for this clone: Other DNA sequences in the sample encode the same CDR3. This chain joins TRBV5-1 and TRBJ2-2, with D perhaps matching TRBD1 (5 bases). Germline V gene sequence: CDR1 SGHRS, CDR2 YFSETQ. This CDR3 region has 15 residues. V lost 3 bases and J lost 0, with 9 bases in between. For the CDR3, the DNA is TGCGCCAGCAGCTCCGGACAACCGAACACCGGGGAGCTGTTTTTT. Translating gives CASSSGQPNTGELFF.

This chain links TRBV19 with TRBJ1-4; TRBD1 agrees at 7 bases. The junction had 11 bases not matched to a gene; V was cut back by 7 bases and J by 6 bases. CDR3 length: 15 residues. The germline gives CDR1 LNHDA, CDR2 SQIVND (reference sequence). CDR3 residues: CASIKRQGLYEKLFF. CDR3 DNA sequence: TGTGCCAGTATTAAACGACAGGGTCTCTATGAAAAACTGTTTTTT.

This clone has just one count. The V call is TRBV9, the J call TRBJ2-5; D perhaps matches TRBD2 (5 bases). The CDR3 spans 13 residues. Trimming removed 7 bases from V and 2 bases from J, with 12 bases in between. Germline lookup yields CDR1 SGDLS and CDR2 YYNGEE. CDR3 coding DNA: TGTGCCAGCTCCCCCGGGGTACAAGAGACCCAGTACTTC. Its translation is CASSPGVQETQYF.

The V and J genes are TRBV19 and TRBJ2-2; 12 bases fit TRBD2. This CDR3 has 17 amino acids. Germline lookup yields CDR1 LNHDA and CDR2 SQIVND (reference sequence). J was trimmed by 7 bases and V by 7 bases; bases with no gene match: 13. For the CDR3, the DNA is TGTGCCAGTACCGCTGGGGGCCTAGCGGGAGGGAACGGGGAGCTGTTTTTT. Translating gives CASTAGGLAGGNGELFF.

The V gene is TRBV19, the J gene TRBJ1-1; D may be TRBD1 (5 bases). V was trimmed by 6 bases and J by 6 bases, leaving 14 bases between them. CDR3 size: 13 residues. Germline V CDR1 and CDR2: LNHDA, SQIVND (reference sequence). CDR3 amino acids: CASRQAMRPEAFF. As DNA, the CDR3 is TGTGCCAGTAGACAGGCCATGCGCCCTGAAGCTTTCTTT.

CDR3 nucleotides: TGTGCCAGCTCACCACCGGGACCTAATGAAAAACTGTTTTTT. Translation gives CASSPPGPNEKLFF. The gene calls are TRBV18 and TRBJ1-4; a weak D match, TRBD1 (5 bases). V dropped 0 bases and J dropped 3 bases, with 5 bases sitting between them. The CDR3 spans 14 residues. CDR1 KGHSH and CDR2 LQKENI come from the germline V gene. The whole variable domain, filled in from reference TRBV18 and TRBJ1-4, reads NAGVMQNPRHLVRRRGQEARLRCSPMKGHSHVYWYRQLPEEGLKFMVYLQKENIIDESGMPKERFSAEFPKEGPSILRIQQVVRGDSAAYFCASSPPGPNEKLFFGSGTQLSVL.

The V gene is TRBV30, the J gene TRBJ2-2; D might be TRBD1 (6 bases). This CDR3 comprises 14 residues. Germline values: CDR1 GTSNPN, CDR2 SVGIG (reference sequence). Trimming shortened V by 4 bases and J by 7 bases, and 16 bases separated the two germline ends. Here the CDR3 DNA reads TGTGCCTGGATACCCGGGACCAGGGGCGGGGAGCTGTTTTTT. Translated: CAWIPGTRGGELFF.

The gene calls are TRBV7-3 and TRBJ2-2; no clear D. CDR3 length: 15 residues. Germline CDR1 and CDR2: SGHTA and FQGTGA. V lost 5 bases, J lost 0 bases, and 10 bases lay in between. The CDR3 loop is CASSRDISNTGELFF. The CDR3, as DNA: TGTGCCAGCAGCCGAGACATCTCGAACACCGGGGAGCTGTTTTTT.

A note on this clone: The junction shows a germline mismatch at one end, possibly a read error. At the DNA level, this CDR3 is encoded by other sequences in the same sample as well. This sequence joins TRBV27 and TRBJ1-1; no clear D gene. Germline-derived CDR1 and CDR2 are MNHEY and SMNVEV (reference sequence). The CDR3 runs to 13 residues. CDR3 nucleotide sequence: TGTGCCAGCAGTTTTCGGAGAAACACTGAGGCTTTCTTT. This sequence encodes CASSFRRNTEAFF.

This clone is a singleton in its sample. The J gene is TRBJ2-5, the V gene TRBV9; 9 positions match TRBD2. The CDR3 length is 17 residues. Germline V gene sequence: CDR1 SGDLS, CDR2 YYNGEE. V shed 0 bases, J shed 1 base, and the junction held 7 bases outside the gene matches. In DNA, the CDR3 is TGTGCCAGCAGCGTAGTTGGCTCTAGCGGGACCCAAGAGACCCAGTACTTC. Translated, it gives CASSVVGSSGTQETQYF.